The 25 T cell receptor beta chains below all came from one sample that was sequenced in a study of cytomegalovirus exposure and HLA in healthy donors. Use of 60 Vbeta and 13 Jbeta primers characterized the PCR. The protocol was immunoSEQ multiplex PCR, while the TCRdb copy is restricted to in-frame clones and leaves out a portion. Of approximately 170,000 clones in the sample, around 78% were seen once. Sequences were obtained from PBMCs. These receptors originate from a man aged 40-49 years in good health and CMV-seronegative.

V gene TRBV6-5 combines with J gene TRBJ1-2; 9 nucleotides line up with TRBD1. CDR3 size: 14 residues. Germline loops: CDR1 MNHEY, CDR2 SVGAGI. V shed 2 bases, J shed 3 bases, and the junction held 1 base outside the gene matches. The CDR3 coding sequence is TGTGCCAGCAGTTACGGACAGGGGCACTATGGCTACACCTTC. Its protein is CASSYGQGHYGYTF.

The rearrangement joins TRBV19 to TRBJ1-2; D is unclear. V gave up 3 bases and J gave up 2 bases, with 7 bases separating them. Germline V gene sequence: CDR1 LNHDA, CDR2 SQIVND (reference sequence). The CDR3 spans 13 residues. The CDR3, as DNA: TGTGCCAGTAGTATGGTCACAAACTATGGCTACACCTTC. Encoded protein: CASSMVTNYGYTF.

This clone was seen more than once but under ten times. The V and J genes are TRBV5-1 and TRBJ2-7; 7 positions match TRBD1. Germline loops: CDR1 SGHRS, CDR2 YFSETQ. The CDR3 loop spans 15 amino acids. After removal of 4 bases from V and 3 bases from J, the junction contained 10 bases not matched to a gene. The CDR3 sequence: CASSGQSQGVYEQYF. The CDR3, as DNA: TGCGCCAGCAGCGGTCAAAGTCAGGGGGTCTACGAGCAGTACTTC.

This chain connects TRBV28 to TRBJ1-4; TRBD1 aligns across 9 bases. Germline V gene lookup returns CDR1 MDHEN and CDR2 SYDVKM. The CDR3 runs to 17 residues. Germline trimming cut 2 bases from V and 0 bases from J; bases unmatched to any gene: 4. Written as DNA, the CDR3 is TGTGCCAGCAGTTTAGACAGGGGGACTGCAACTAATGAAAAACTGTTTTTT. Amino acid sequence: CASSLDRGTATNEKLFF.

The chain joins TRBV10-3 to TRBJ2-7; 8 bases are shared with TRBD1. The length of the CDR3 is 12 residues. Germline CDR1 ENHRY, CDR2 SYGVKD. Written as DNA, the CDR3 is TGTGTCTCGCTTGGACAGGGAAGGTTGCAGTACTTC. Amino acid sequence: CVSLGQGRLQYF.

The chain is built from TRBV7-3 and TRBJ2-1, with 8 bases identical to TRBD2. J gave up 9 bases and V 4 bases, and 5 bases lay outside the gene matches. Germline loops: CDR1 SGHTA, CDR2 FQGTGA. The CDR3 spans 13 residues. The CDR3 coding sequence is TGTGCCAGCAGCTCCCCGACTAGCGTTGAGCAGTTCTTC. As protein: CASSSPTSVEQFF.

V gene TRBV7-2 combines with J gene TRBJ2-3; weak D call: TRBD2 (5 bases). CDR3 size: 14 residues. Trimming left V 4 bases short and J 5 bases short, with 13 bases between. CDR1 and CDR2 (germline): SGHTA, FQGNSA. This chain's CDR3 is CASSSDWVGDTQYF. The CDR3 DNA is TGTGCCAGCAGCTCGGACTGGGTGGGAGATACGCAGTATTTT.

Only a few counts were recorded for this clone. The gene calls are TRBV7-6 and TRBJ1-2, with D unclear. Germline V gene lookup returns CDR1 SGHVS and CDR2 FNYEAQ. V lost 1 base and J 4 bases, leaving 7 bases between the germline ends. CDR3 size: 13 residues. CDR3: CASSLEGGYGYTF. In DNA, the CDR3 is TGTGCCAGCAGCTTAGAAGGAGGCTATGGCTACACCTTC.

This clone showed up just once. This rearrangement joins TRBV19 to TRBJ1-1, with D possibly being TRBD1 (6 bases). The V end was cut by 0 bases, the J end by 3 bases, with 11 bases between. This CDR3 is built from 15 residues. CDR1 and CDR2 (germline): LNHDA, SQIVND (reference sequence). CDR3 in DNA: TGTGCCAGTAGTATAGAAGGACAGCTATACACTGAAGCTTTCTTT. Translated, it gives CASSIEGQLYTEAFF.

The chain combines TRBV11-1 with TRBJ2-5; 14 nucleotides match TRBD2. From germline, CDR1 is SGHAT and CDR2 FQDESV (reference sequence). After removal of 10 bases from V and 5 bases from J, the junction contained 3 bases not matched to a gene. The CDR3 runs 13 residues. The CDR3 DNA follows: TGTGCCACTGGACTAGCGGGAGGTGAGACCCAGTACTTC. Translated, it gives CATGLAGGETQYF.

This clone occurred once. The chain carries TRBV18 and TRBJ2-1, with D perhaps TRBD1 (5 bases). The V gene's germline CDR1 is KGHSH and CDR2 LQKENI. The CDR3 has 14 amino acids. Trimming shortened V by 4 bases and J by 3 bases, and 10 bases separated the two germline ends. As DNA, the CDR3 is TGTGCCAGCTCACGTCAACAGGTCTACAATGAGCAGTTCTTC. Translation gives CASSRQQVYNEQFF.

The chain is built from TRBV5-1 and TRBJ2-3; TRBD1 matches at 9 bases. J gave up 1 base and V 0 bases, and 3 bases lay outside the gene matches. The CDR3 is 16 residues long. CDR1 SGHRS and CDR2 YFSETQ come from the germline V gene. In nucleotides, the CDR3 is TGCGCCAGCAGCTTGGGACAGGGGGTTGGCACAGATACGCAGTATTTT. Translated, it gives CASSLGQGVGTDTQYF.

CDR3 in amino acids: CASSFPLGWATEAFF. The CDR3 DNA is TGTGCCAGCAGTTTCCCGTTGGGTTGGGCCACTGAAGCTTTCTTT. J is TRBJ1-1 and V is TRBV28, with no clear D. CDR3 size: 15 residues. CDR1 is MDHEN and CDR2 is SYDVKM in the germline V gene. Trimming took off 3 bases at V and 4 bases at J, with 15 bases between the two ends.

This clone was found once. V is TRBV19 and J is TRBJ2-3; D ambiguous. The V end was cut by 4 bases, the J end by 2 bases, with 16 bases between. The germline V gene encodes CDR1 LNHDA and CDR2 SQIVND (reference sequence). The CDR3 has 16 residues. CDR3 protein: CASSTDVGDNTDTQYF. CDR3 bases: TGTGCCAGTAGTACCGACGTGGGCGATAACACAGATACGCAGTATTTT.

In this sample, this clone turned up a few times. V gene TRBV6-1 combines with J gene TRBJ1-2; 7 bases agree with TRBD1. J lost 4 bases, V lost 5 bases, and 4 bases had no gene match. The length of the CDR3 is 13 residues. Germline CDR1 and CDR2: MNHNS and SASEGT. The CDR3: CASSLTGAYGYTF. The DNA for the CDR3 is TGTGCCAGCAGTTTAACAGGGGCCTATGGCTACACCTTC.

The chain employs TRBV11-3 and TRBJ2-5, with 8 bases fitting TRBD1. This CDR3 contains 13 residues. Germline lookup yields CDR1 SGHNT and CDR2 YENEEA. The V gene end was trimmed by 4 bases and the J gene end by 4 bases; junction bases not matched to a gene: 2. CDR3 amino acids: CASSSDRGETQYF. The CDR3 nucleotides are TGTGCCAGCAGCTCTGACAGGGGAGAGACCCAGTACTTC.

CDR3 loop: CSVGGWGGETQYF. DNA for the CDR3: TGCAGCGTTGGAGGGTGGGGGGGAGAGACCCAGTACTTC. The gene calls are TRBV29-1 and TRBJ2-5; 7 positions agree with TRBD2. Germline CDR1 is SQVTM and CDR2 is ANQGSEA. This CDR3 contains 13 residues. V lost 4 bases, J lost 4 bases, and 6 bases stayed unmatched.

This chain links TRBV6-5 with TRBJ1-1; D not certain. V gave up 0 bases and J gave up 10 bases, with 12 bases separating them. The germline V gene has CDR1 MNHEY and CDR2 SVGAGI. The CDR3 totals 13 residues. CDR3 region: CASSYSEHQRAFF. In DNA form, the CDR3 reads TGTGCCAGCAGTTACTCGGAACACCAGCGAGCTTTCTTT.

The chain links TRBV28 to TRBJ2-7; 8 positions agree with TRBD2. V shed 6 bases, J shed 9 bases, and the junction held 7 bases outside the gene matches. The CDR3 has 12 amino acids. Per the germline V gene, CDR1 is MDHEN and CDR2 is SYDVKM. Here the CDR3 DNA reads TGTGCCAGCAGAACTCGGGAGGGCCGGCAGTACGTC. Protein product: CASRTREGRQYV.

The rearrangement uses TRBV29-1 and TRBJ1-4; D is unclear. This CDR3 comprises 13 residues. Germline CDR1 is SQVTM and CDR2 is ANQGSEA. V lost 6 bases to trimming and J lost 0 bases, with 8 bases between them. The CDR3 DNA is TGCAGCGTCTACAGTGCAACTAATGAAAAACTGTTTTTT. It translates to CSVYSATNEKLFF.

CDR3 in DNA: TGTGCCACCAGCCCTGGACAGGGGTACACAGATACGCAGTATTTT. It codes for CATSPGQGYTDTQYF. V gene TRBV15 combines with J gene TRBJ2-3; 9 bases are shared with TRBD1. Germline CDR1 LNHNV, CDR2 YYDKDF (reference sequence). V dropped 5 bases and J dropped 2; count of bases not matched to a gene: 5. This CDR3 comprises 15 residues.

This clone was seen a single time. V gene TRBV27 combines with J gene TRBJ1-4; TRBD1 matches 10 bases. CDR3 length equals 19 residues. Germline-derived CDR1 and CDR2 are MNHEY and SMNVEV (reference sequence). V lost 6 bases and J lost 1; bases outside the gene matches: 14. In DNA, the CDR3 is TGTGCCAGCAGCCTACTCCCGGGACAGGGGTGGGGAACTAATGAAAAACTGTTTTTT. Translating it yields CASSLLPGQGWGTNEKLFF. The variable domain in full, completed from reference TRBV27 and TRBJ1-4, reads EAQVTQNPRYLITVTGKKLTVTCSQNMNHEYMSWYRQDPGLGLRQIYYSMNVEVTDKGDVPEGYKVSRKEKRNFPLILESPSPNQTSLYFCASSLLPGQGWGTNEKLFFGSGTQLSVL.

The chain joins TRBV5-1 to TRBJ2-7, with D maybe TRBD2 (6 bases). With 4 bases removed from V and 3 bases from J, the gap between germline ends came to 20 bases. Germline V gene data show CDR1 as SGHRS and CDR2 as YFSETQ. The CDR3 extends over 16 amino acids. DNA of the CDR3: TGCGCCAGCAGCCTCGCTTCGATGCTGGGAGGCTACGAGCAGTACTTC. Encoded protein: CASSLASMLGGYEQYF.

For this clone: A read error may produce the germline difference seen at one junction end. The genes are TRBV30 and TRBJ2-6; 8 bases align to TRBD1. The germline gives CDR1 GTSNPN, CDR2 SVGIG (reference sequence). The CDR3 contains 17 residues. This CDR3 is CAWSFGRGLSGANGLTF. Written as DNA, the CDR3 is TGTGCCTGGAGTTTCGGCAGGGGGCTATCTGGGGCCAACGGCCTGACTTTC.

This clone was seen a handful of times. The chain carries TRBV5-1 and TRBJ2-3; TRBD2 matches 13 bases. The CDR3 spans 18 residues. V was pared by 0 bases and J by 4 bases, with 8 bases of the junction left unmatched. Looked up from germline, CDR1 is SGHRS and CDR2 is YFSETQ. The CDR3 is CASSLGGTSGNWSDTQYF. The CDR3 DNA follows: TGCGCCAGCAGCTTGGGCGGGACTAGCGGGAACTGGTCAGATACGCAGTATTTT.